These T cell receptor beta chains were read from a single sample in a study of shared clonotypes between healthy human individuals. The table came from immunoSEQ multiplex PCR; TCRdb's copy has only in-frame clones and leaves some out. The sample holds 450,000 to 500,000 clones, around 73% seen once. Material for sequencing was PBMCs. The receptors stem from a woman aged 40 to 50 in good health. Some clones in this sample may be carry-over from other donors' samples. The CDR3 runs from the conserved cysteine through the conserved F or W. The D gene is left open where the match is weak. Only some rows state a clone size, as once, few, many or a class for expanded clones.

TRBV5-5	TRBJ2-5	NA	TRBD1	TGTGCCAGCAGCTCGGGACAGCTCCAAGAGACCCAGTACTTC	CASSSGQLQETQYF
TRBV9	TRBJ2-2	NA	TRBD1	TGTGCCAGCAGCGTAGGAGGGACAGTCACCGGGGAGCTGTTTTTT	CASSVGGTVTGELFF
TRBV27	TRBJ2-3	NA	TRBD2	TGTGCCAGCAGTCGCCGGACTAGCGGATGGTCGGATACGCAGTATTTT	CASSRRTSGWSDTQYF
TRBV30	TRBJ2-7	NA	NA	TGTGCCTGGAGTTCCGGGACTGGGGCCTACGAGCAGTACTTC	CAWSSGTGAYEQYF
TRBV6-5	TRBJ2-7	NA	TRBD2	TGTGCCAGCAGTGGACTAGCCCACGAGCAGTACTTC	CASSGLAHEQYF
TRBV11-3	TRBJ2-1	many	NA	TGTGCCAGCAGCTTAGGAGCCAACAATGAGCAGTTCTTC	CASSLGANNEQFF
TRBV7-2	TRBJ2-2	NA	TRBD2	TGTGCCAGCAGCTTAGGTCCTAGCGGGAGAACCGGGGAGCTGTTTTTT	CASSLGPSGRTGELFF
TRBV13	TRBJ2-1	NA	TRBD1	TGTGCCAGCAGCTTAGGCGGAAGGGGGCTCTACAATGAGCAGTTCTTC	CASSLGGRGLYNEQFF
TRBV7-2	TRBJ1-4	NA	NA	TGTGCCAGCAGCTTAGTCGTGACTGATGAAAAACTGTTTTTT	CASSLVVTDEKLFF
TRBV7-9	TRBJ2-5	NA	NA	TGTGCCAGCAGCTTGAAGGGTGGGGATAAACAAGAGACCCAGTACTTC	CASSLKGGDKQETQYF
TRBV18	TRBJ2-7	NA	TRBD2	TGTGCCAGCTCACCGGGTAGCGGGGGATCCTACGAGCAGTACTTC	CASSPGSGGSYEQYF
TRBV29-1	TRBJ1-2	few	TRBD1	TGCAGCGTTGAAGGACCCTACCGGGACAGGCCTGTCACTAACTATGGCTACACCTTC	CSVEGPYRDRPVTNYGYTF
TRBV4-2	TRBJ2-7	NA	TRBD2	TGTGCCAGCAGCCTTGCCGGGACTAGCGGGAGTATCAAGCAGTACTTC	CASSLAGTSGSIKQYF
TRBV7-9	TRBJ2-6	NA	NA	TGTGCCAGCAGCTTAGTGGGTGGGGCCAACGTCCTGACTTTC	CASSLVGGANVLTF
TRBV28	TRBJ1-4	few	NA	TGTGCCAGCAGTTCCCCCGGACAGCCCTCAACTAATGAAAAACTGTTTTTT	CASSSPGQPSTNEKLFF
TRBV28	TRBJ1-5	NA	NA	TGTGCCAGCAAGACAGGAAATCAGCCCCAGCATTTT	CASKTGNQPQHF
TRBV28	TRBJ1-2	NA	NA	TGTGCCAGCAGTTTCCCCCCCAGAGGCTACACCTTC	CASSFPPRGYTF
TRBV9	TRBJ2-1	few	TRBD1	TGTGCCAGCAGCCCACAGGGGGCTTACAATGAGCAGTTCTTC	CASSPQGAYNEQFF
TRBV10-3	TRBJ1-1	NA	NA	TGTGCCATCAGCCAGCCGGAGGGTATCACTGAAGCTTTCTTT	CAISQPEGITEAFF
TRBV18	TRBJ1-1	NA	TRBD1	TGTGCCAGCTCACCACCGGTACAGGGGAACTCTGAAGCTTTCTTT	CASSPPVQGNSEAFF
TRBV10-2	TRBJ2-1	NA	NA	TGCGCCAGCAGGTCCCGGGACATGAACAATGAGCAGTTCTTC	CASRSRDMNNEQFF
TRBV7-9	TRBJ1-6	NA	NA	TGTGCCAGCAGAAAAGGTGACGGAGGAGGTTCACCCCTCCACTTT	CASRKGDGGGSPLHF
TRBV6-1	TRBJ2-2	once	TRBD2	TGTGCCAGCAATCCTAGCGGGATCAACACCGGGGAGCTGTTTTTT	CASNPSGINTGELFF
TRBV28	TRBJ2-7	NA	NA	TGTGCCAGCAGTTTGATGAGGGCCCCCCCGGGGGAGCAGTACTTC	CASSLMRAPPGEQYF
TRBV18	TRBJ1-1	many	NA	TGTGCCAGCTCACCGACTGCCTTGACCGTGAACACTGAAGCTTTCTTT	CASSPTALTVNTEAFF
TRBV6-1	TRBJ1-2	NA	NA	TGTGCCATCAAGGGTGACAGGACTAACTATGGCTACACCTTC	CAIKGDRTNYGYTF
TRBV14	TRBJ2-4	NA	TRBD2	TGTGCCAGCAGCCAATTGACTAGCGGTGGACTGGGCAAAAACATTCAGTACTTC	CASSQLTSGGLGKNIQYF
TRBV5-1	TRBJ2-7	NA	TRBD2	TGCGCCAGCAGCCATTATAGAGGGACTAGCGAAACCTACGAGCAGTACTTC	CASSHYRGTSETYEQYF
TRBV5-1	TRBJ2-3	few	NA	TGCGCCAGCAGTAGGGGCACAGATACGCAGTATTTT	CASSRGTDTQYF
TRBV27	TRBJ2-3	NA	TRBD2	TGTGCCAGCAGCCATCCTAGCGGGAGCCCAGATACGCAGTATTTT	CASSHPSGSPDTQYF
TRBV9	TRBJ2-3	NA	TRBD2	TGTGCCAGCAGCCATCGACTAGCCCCAGATACGCAGTATTTT	CASSHRLAPDTQYF
TRBV29-1	TRBJ1-2	NA	TRBD1	TGCAGCGTCGGGGACAGGGGGCTTCAAAACTATGGCTACACCTTC	CSVGDRGLQNYGYTF
TRBV19	TRBJ1-1	NA	TRBD1	TGTGCCAGTATACGGACAGGGACTAGCACTGAAGCTTTCTTT	CASIRTGTSTEAFF
TRBV19	TRBJ1-1	few	NA	TGTGCCAGTAGCCCCACCGTGGGGAGATTCACTGAAGCTTTCTTT	CASSPTVGRFTEAFF
TRBV7-9	TRBJ2-3	NA	NA	TGTGCCAGCAGCTTGCGCTATAGCGGAGATACGCAGTATTTT	CASSLRYSGDTQYF
TRBV7-9	TRBJ2-7	NA	TRBD1	TGTGCCAGCAGGACGGACAGGGGGGTCGGCGAGCAGTACTTC	CASRTDRGVGEQYF
TRBV7-9	TRBJ2-5	NA	NA	TGTGCCAGCAGCCCGGGGACGGAATCAGAGACCCAGTACTTC	CASSPGTESETQYF